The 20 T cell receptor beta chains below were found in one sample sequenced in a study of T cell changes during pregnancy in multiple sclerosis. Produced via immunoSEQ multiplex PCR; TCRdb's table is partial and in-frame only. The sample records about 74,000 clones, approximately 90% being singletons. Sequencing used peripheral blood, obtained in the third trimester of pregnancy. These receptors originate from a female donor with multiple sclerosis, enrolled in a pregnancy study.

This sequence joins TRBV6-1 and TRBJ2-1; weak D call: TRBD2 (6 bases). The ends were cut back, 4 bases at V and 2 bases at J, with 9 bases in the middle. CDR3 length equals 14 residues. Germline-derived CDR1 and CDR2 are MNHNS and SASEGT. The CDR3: CASSASAAYNEQFF. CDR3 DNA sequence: TGTGCCAGCAGTGCTAGCGCTGCCTACAATGAGCAGTTCTTC.

The CDR3 sequence is CASSPGGTMNTEAFF. For the CDR3, the DNA is TGTGCCAGCAGCCCCGGAGGGACTATGAACACTGAAGCTTTCTTT. The gene calls are TRBV28 and TRBJ1-1, with D possibly TRBD1 on 5 matching bases. The ends were cut back, 6 bases at V and 0 bases at J, with 14 bases in the middle. This CDR3 has 15 amino acids. Germline V gene data show CDR1 as MDHEN and CDR2 as SYDVKM.

The CDR3 DNA reads as TGTGCCAGCAGCCGACAGATCCAAGAGACCCAGTACTTC. Its protein is CASSRQIQETQYF. V gene TRBV28 combines with J gene TRBJ2-5, with D perhaps matching TRBD1 (5 bases). V was cut by 6 bases and J by 1 base, with 9 bases left in between. This CDR3 comprises 13 residues. Looked up from germline, CDR1 is MDHEN and CDR2 is SYDVKM.

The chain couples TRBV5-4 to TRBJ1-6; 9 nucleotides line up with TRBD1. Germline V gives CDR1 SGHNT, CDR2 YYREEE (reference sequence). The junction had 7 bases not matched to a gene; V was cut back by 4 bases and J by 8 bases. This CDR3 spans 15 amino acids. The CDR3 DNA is TGTGCCAGCAGCGGAAAGGGACAGGGCGATTCACCCCTCCACTTT. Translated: CASSGKGQGDSPLHF.

CDR3 DNA: TGTGCCAGCAGTGTACAGGGGTTCAATCAGCCCCAGCATTTT. This gives the protein CASSVQGFNQPQHF. The V gene is TRBV6-1, the J gene TRBJ1-5; 7 nucleotides align to TRBD1. Trimming took 4 bases from V and 3 from J; bases not matched to a gene: 3. The germline CDR1 and CDR2 sequences are MNHNS and SASEGT. The CDR3 loop spans 14 amino acids.

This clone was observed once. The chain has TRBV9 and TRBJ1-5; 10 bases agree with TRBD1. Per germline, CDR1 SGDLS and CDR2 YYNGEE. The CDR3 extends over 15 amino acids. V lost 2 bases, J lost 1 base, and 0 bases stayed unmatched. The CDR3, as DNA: TGTGCCAGCAGCGTGGGACAGGGGAGCAATCAGCCCCAGCATTTT. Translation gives CASSVGQGSNQPQHF. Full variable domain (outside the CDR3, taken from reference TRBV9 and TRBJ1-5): DSGVTQTPKHLITATGQRVTLRCSPRSGDLSVYWYQQSLDQGLQFLIQYYNGEERAKGNILERFSAQQFPDLHSELNLSSLELGDSALYFCASSVGQGSNQPQHFGDGTRLSIL.

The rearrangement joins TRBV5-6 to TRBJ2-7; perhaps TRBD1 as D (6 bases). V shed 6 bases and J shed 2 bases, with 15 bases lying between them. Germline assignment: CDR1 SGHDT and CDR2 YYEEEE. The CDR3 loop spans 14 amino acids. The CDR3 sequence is CASTSSTGPYEQYF. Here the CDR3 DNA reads TGTGCCAGCACCTCTTCGACAGGACCCTACGAGCAGTACTTC. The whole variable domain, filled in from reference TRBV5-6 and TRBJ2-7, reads DAGVTQSPTHLIKTRGQQVTLRCSPKSGHDTVSWYQQALGQGPQFIFQYYEEEERQRGNFPDRFSGHQFPNYSSELNVNALLLGDSALYLCASTSSTGPYEQYFGPGTRLTVT.

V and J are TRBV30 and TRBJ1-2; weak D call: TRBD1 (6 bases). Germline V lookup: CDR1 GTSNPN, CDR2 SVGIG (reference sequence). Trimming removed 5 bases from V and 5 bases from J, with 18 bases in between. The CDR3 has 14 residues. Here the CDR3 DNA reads TGTGCCTGGGGCCGATCAGGGGCTTTTTATGGCTACACCTTC. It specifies CAWGRSGAFYGYTF.

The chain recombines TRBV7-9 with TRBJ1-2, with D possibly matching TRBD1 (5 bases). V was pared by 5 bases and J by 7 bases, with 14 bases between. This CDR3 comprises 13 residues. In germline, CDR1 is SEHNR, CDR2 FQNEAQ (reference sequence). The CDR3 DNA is TGTGCCAGCAGCGTTCAGGTTCAGGGTGGCTACACCTTC. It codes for CASSVQVQGGYTF.

In DNA, the CDR3 is TGTGCCAGCAGTGAGGGGGGGCCGACTGCCGGCTACGAGCAGTACTTC. Translation gives CASSEGGPTAGYEQYF. J is TRBJ2-7 and V is TRBV2, with D perhaps matching TRBD2 (7 bases). Germline loops: CDR1 SNHLY, CDR2 FYNNEI. V was shortened by 3 bases and J by 3 bases, with 18 bases between the two germline ends. There are 16 residues in the CDR3.

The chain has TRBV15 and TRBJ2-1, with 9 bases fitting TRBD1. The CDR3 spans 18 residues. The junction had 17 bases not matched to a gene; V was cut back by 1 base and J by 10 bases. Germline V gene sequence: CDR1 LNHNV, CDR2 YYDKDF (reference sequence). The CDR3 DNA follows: TGTGCCACCAGCAGAGGTCGAACAGGGGGCTGGCCGGAATGGGAGCAGTTCTTC. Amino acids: CATSRGRTGGWPEWEQFF.

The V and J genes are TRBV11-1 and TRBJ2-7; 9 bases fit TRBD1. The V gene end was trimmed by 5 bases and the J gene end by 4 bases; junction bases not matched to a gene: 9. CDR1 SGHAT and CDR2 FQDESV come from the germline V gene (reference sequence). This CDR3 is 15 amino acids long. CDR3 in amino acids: CASSDTGGSRYEQYF. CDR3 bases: TGTGCCAGCAGCGATACAGGGGGCAGCAGGTACGAGCAGTACTTC. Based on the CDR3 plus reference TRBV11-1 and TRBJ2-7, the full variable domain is EAEVAQSPRYKITEKSQAVAFWCDPISGHATLYWYRQILGQGPELLVQFQDESVVDDSQLPKDRFSAERLKGVDSTLKIQPAELGDSAMYLCASSDTGGSRYEQYFGPGTRLTVT.

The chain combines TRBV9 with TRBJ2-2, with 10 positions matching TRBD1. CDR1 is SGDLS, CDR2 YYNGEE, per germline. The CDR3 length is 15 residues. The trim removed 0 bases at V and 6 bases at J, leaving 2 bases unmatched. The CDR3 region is CASSVGDRGPGELFF. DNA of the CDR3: TGTGCCAGCAGCGTAGGAGACAGGGGGCCCGGGGAGCTGTTTTTT.

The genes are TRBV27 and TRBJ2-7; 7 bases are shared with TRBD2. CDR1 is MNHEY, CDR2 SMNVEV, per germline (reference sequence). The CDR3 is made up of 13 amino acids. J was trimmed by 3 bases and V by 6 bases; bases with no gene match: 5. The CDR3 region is CASRSGGNYEQYF. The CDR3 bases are TGTGCCAGCAGGTCGGGGGGTAACTACGAGCAGTACTTC.

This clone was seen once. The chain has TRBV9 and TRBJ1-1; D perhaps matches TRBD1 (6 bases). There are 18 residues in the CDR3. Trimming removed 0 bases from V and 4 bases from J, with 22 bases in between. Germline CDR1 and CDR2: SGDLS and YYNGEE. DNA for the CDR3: TGTGCCAGCAGCGTAGGTAGATCGTGGGGGGGCGCTGGCACTGAAGCTTTCTTT. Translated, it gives CASSVGRSWGGAGTEAFF.

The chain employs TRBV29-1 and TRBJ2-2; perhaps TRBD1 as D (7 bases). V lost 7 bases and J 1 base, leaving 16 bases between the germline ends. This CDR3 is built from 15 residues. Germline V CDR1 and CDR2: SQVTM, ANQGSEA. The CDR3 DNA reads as TGCAGCGCCAGAGCAGGGGGACTGAACACCGGGGAGCTGTTTTTT. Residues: CSARAGGLNTGELFF.

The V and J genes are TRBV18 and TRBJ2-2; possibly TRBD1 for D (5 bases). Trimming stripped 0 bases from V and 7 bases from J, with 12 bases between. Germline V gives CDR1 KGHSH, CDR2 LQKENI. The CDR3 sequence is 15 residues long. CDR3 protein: CASSPPDKALGELFF. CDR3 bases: TGTGCCAGCTCACCACCGGACAAGGCCCTCGGGGAGCTGTTTTTT. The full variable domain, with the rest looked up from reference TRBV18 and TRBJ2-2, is NAGVMQNPRHLVRRRGQEARLRCSPMKGHSHVYWYRQLPEEGLKFMVYLQKENIIDESGMPKERFSAEFPKEGPSILRIQQVVRGDSAAYFCASSPPDKALGELFFGEGSRLTVL.

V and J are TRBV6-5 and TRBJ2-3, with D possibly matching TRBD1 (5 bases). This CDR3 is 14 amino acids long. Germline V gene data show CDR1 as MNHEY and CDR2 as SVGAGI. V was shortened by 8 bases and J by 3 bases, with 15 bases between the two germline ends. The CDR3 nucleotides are TGTGCCAGCCGGGCCAGGGTTATAACAGATACGCAGTATTTT. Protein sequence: CASRARVITDTQYF.

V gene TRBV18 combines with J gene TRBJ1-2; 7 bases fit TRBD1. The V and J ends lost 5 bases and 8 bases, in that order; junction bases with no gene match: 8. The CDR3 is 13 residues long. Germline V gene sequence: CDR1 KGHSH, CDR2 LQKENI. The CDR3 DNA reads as TGTGCCAGCTCATCTAGACAGGGTAGGGGCTACACCTTC. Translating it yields CASSSRQGRGYTF. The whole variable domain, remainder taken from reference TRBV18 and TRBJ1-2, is NAGVMQNPRHLVRRRGQEARLRCSPMKGHSHVYWYRQLPEEGLKFMVYLQKENIIDESGMPKERFSAEFPKEGPSILRIQQVVRGDSAAYFCASSSRQGRGYTFGSGTRLTVV.

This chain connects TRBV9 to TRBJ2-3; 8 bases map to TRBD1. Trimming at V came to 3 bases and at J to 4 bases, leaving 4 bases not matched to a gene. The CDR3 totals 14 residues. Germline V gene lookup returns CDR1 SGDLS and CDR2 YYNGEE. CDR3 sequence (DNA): TGTGCCAGCAGCGCAGGGGGCTGGGCAGATACGCAGTATTTT. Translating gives CASSAGGWADTQYF.